This T cell receptor beta chain was captured in a study of blood T cell repertoires in COVID-19. The overall study: Spain, Italy and the United States supplied samples that represented acute and convalescent COVID-19. PBMCs, B-cell-depleted T cells, or T cells provided the cDNA or gDNA that made up the material.

The CDR3 is 13 residues long. The germline V and J ends were trimmed by 0 bases and 10 bases, with 10 bases remaining between them. Germline loops: CDR1 SGDLS, CDR2 YYNGEE. Authors' analysis steps: Reference gene primer amplification gave estimated nucleated cell counts. Libraries were prepared by immunoSEQ multiplex PCR; TCRdb keeps only in-frame clonotypes and omits some of them. The V and J calls and clone size are taken from that table; D and trimming were inferred from the DNA. This table holds some 110,000 clones, 90% found once. The sample taken for sequencing was peripheral blood. This TCR came from a human donor with active COVID-19. The donor label of this sample is uncertain. V is TRBV9 and J is TRBJ1-4; D gene ambiguous. The CDR3 sequence: CASSVAGAGKLFF. In DNA, the CDR3 is TGTGCCAGCAGCGTAGCAGGTGCGGGAAAACTGTTTTTT. Full variable domain (outside the CDR3, taken from reference TRBV9 and TRBJ1-4): DSGVTQTPKHLITATGQRVTLRCSPRSGDLSVYWYQQSLDQGLQFLIQYYNGEERAKGNILERFSAQQFPDLHSELNLSSLELGDSALYFCASSVAGAGKLFFGSGTQLSVL.